This T cell receptor (beta chain) was captured in a study of blood T cell repertoires in COVID-19. The data were produced by immunoSEQ multiplex PCR, yet TCRdb's version contains in-frame clones alone and is incomplete. The sample lists about 140,000 clones, about 70% occurring once. In germline, CDR1 is SGHRS, CDR2 YFSETQ. The V segment lost 2 bases and the J segment 4 bases; nucleotides outside the gene matches: 12. This CDR3 contains 18 residues. This chain uses TRBV5-1 with TRBJ1-6; 7 positions match TRBD1. This TCR derives from an elderly man with acute or convalescent COVID-19. The specimen was peripheral blood. The CDR3 loop reads CASSLRGQALRYNSPLHF. The CDR3 DNA reads as TGCGCCAGCAGCTTACGAGGACAGGCACTCAGATATAATTCACCCCTCCACTTT.